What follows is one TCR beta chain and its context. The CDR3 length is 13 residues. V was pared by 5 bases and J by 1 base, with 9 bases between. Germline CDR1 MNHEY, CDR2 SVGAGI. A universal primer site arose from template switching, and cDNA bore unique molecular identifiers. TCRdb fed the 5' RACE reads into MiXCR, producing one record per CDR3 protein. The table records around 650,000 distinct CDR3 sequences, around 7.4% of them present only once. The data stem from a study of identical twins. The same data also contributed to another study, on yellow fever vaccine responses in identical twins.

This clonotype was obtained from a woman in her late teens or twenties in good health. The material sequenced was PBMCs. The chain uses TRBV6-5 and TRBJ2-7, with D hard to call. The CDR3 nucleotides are TGTGCCAGCAGTAACAGATTGTCCTACGAGCAGTACTTC. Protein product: CASSNRLSYEQYF.